The clone carrying this T cell receptor beta chain turned up a few times. Its antigen is not identified. This entry belongs to a study of naive and memory T cell subsets. V was pared by 0 bases and J by 8 bases, with 11 bases between. Per the germline V gene, CDR1 is MNHEY and CDR2 is SVGAGI. CDR3 length equals 15 residues. Two oligonucleotides, mixed equimolar, formed the beta constant-region primer covering TRBC1 and TRBC2. Ligation attached a single-stranded oligonucleotide with a 12-nucleotide UMI and the SP2 primer to the cDNA 3' end. Four rounds of PCR amplified the ligated cDNA using nested alpha and beta constant-region primers plus SP2. TCRdb passed the UMI-ligation and nested PCR reads through MiXCR, listing each CDR3 protein once. The sample holds 75,000 to 85,000 distinct CDR3 sequences, about an eighth seen once. CD4+ T cell IFNgamma after overnight CMV lysate exposure gave donor CMV status.

Points from the study as a whole: In CD4 and CD8 cells, diversity dropped from naive through EMRA.

The clonotype originates from a human donor in good health. The rearrangement uses TRBV6-5 and TRBJ1-6; D ambiguous. The sequencing sample was made of central memory CD4+ T cells from blood. The CDR3 loop is CASSYSVRPDSPLHF. The CDR3 region has the DNA TGTGCCAGCAGTTACTCGGTTCGACCGGATTCACCCCTCCACTTT.